This record concerns one T cell receptor beta chain sequence. No antigen is known for it. The entry originates in a study of T cell responses to AZD1222 COVID-19 vaccine. The data were produced by immunoSEQ multiplex PCR, yet TCRdb's version contains in-frame clones alone and is incomplete. The repertoire has about 150,000 clones, 80% to 95% of them found once; the top ten carry 2.5% to 3.5%. Findings of the study overall: Mostly white British, mostly female donors; authors suggested clonal diversity may be underestimated. The study found vaccine-associated CD4 TCRs spanning spike, dominant at 160-218 and 743-854.

Germline V gives CDR1 ENHRY, CDR2 SYGVKD. The germline V and J ends were trimmed by 0 bases and 3 bases, with 9 bases remaining between them. This CDR3 is 14 amino acids long. Second-dose groups at about 4 or about 12 weeks were pooled. The receptor was derived from an adult who received the AZD1222 COVID-19 vaccine. The specimen comprised peripheral blood, sampled 28 days after the second AZD1222 dose. J is TRBJ2-7 and V is TRBV10-3, with D unclear. CDR3 region: CAISESIQIYEQYF. The CDR3 DNA is TGTGCCATCAGTGAGTCGATACAGATCTACGAGCAGTACTTC.